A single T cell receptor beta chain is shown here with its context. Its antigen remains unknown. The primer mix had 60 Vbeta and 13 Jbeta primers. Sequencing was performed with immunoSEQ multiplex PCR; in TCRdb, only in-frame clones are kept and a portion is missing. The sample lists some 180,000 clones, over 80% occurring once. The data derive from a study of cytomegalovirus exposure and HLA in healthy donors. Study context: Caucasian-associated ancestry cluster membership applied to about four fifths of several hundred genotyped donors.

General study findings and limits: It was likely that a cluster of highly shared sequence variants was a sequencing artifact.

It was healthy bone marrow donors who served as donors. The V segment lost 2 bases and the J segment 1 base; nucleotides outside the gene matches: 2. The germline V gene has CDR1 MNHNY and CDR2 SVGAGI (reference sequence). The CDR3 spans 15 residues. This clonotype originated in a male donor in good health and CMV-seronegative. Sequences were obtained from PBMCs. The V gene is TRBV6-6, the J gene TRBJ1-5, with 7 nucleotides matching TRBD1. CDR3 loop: CASSYNRGSNQPQHF. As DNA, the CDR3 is TGTGCCAGCAGTTACAACAGGGGCAGCAATCAGCCCCAGCATTTT.